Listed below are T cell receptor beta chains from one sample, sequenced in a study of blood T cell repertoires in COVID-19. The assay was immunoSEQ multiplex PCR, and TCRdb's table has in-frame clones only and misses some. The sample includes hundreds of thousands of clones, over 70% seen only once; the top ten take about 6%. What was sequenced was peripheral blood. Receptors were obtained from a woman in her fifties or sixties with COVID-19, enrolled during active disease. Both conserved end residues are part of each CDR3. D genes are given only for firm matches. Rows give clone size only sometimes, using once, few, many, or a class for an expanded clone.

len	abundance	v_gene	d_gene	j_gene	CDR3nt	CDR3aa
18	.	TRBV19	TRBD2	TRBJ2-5	TGTGCCAGTAGTATAGGGGGTAGACTAGCGGGAGGCCAAGAGACCCAGTACTTC	CASSIGGRLAGGQETQYF
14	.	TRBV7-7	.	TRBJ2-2	TGTGCCAGCAGCCTGAGGGAGGACACCGGGGAGCTGTTTTTT	CASSLREDTGELFF
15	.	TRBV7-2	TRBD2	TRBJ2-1	TGTGCCAGCAGCCCAGGACTAGGTTCCTACAATGAGCAGTTCTTC	CASSPGLGSYNEQFF
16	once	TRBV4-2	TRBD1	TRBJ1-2	TGTGCCAGCACCGCTATAAGTGGGGACAGGGGTGGCGGCTACACCTTC	CASTAISGDRGGGYTF
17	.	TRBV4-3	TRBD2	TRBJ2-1	TGCGCCAGCAGCCAATTACCTAGCGGGAGCGGCAGAGGTGAGCAGTTCTTC	CASSQLPSGSGRGEQFF
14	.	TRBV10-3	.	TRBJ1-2	TGTGCCATCAGTGGACAGGCGGCTAACTATGGCTACACCTTC	CAISGQAANYGYTF
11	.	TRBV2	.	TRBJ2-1	TGTGCCAGCAACGGGTACAATGAGCAGTTCTTC	CASNGYNEQFF
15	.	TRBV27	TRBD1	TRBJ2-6	TGTGCCAGCACTGGACAGGGGGCTGGGGCCAACGTCCTGACTTTC	CASTGQGAGANVLTF
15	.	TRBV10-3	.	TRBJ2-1	TGTGCCATCAGTGAGTCGAATCTAGAGTCCTATGAGCAGTTCTTC	CAISESNLESYEQFF
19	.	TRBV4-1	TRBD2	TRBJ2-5	TGCGCCAGCAGCCAAGAGGTCATGGCTAGCGGGAGGGATCAAGAGACCCAGTACTTC	CASSQEVMASGRDQETQYF
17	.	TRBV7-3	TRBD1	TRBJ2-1	TGTGCCAGCAGCCCACAGATGGGACAGGGGGAGGGCAATGAGCAGTTCTTC	CASSPQMGQGEGNEQFF
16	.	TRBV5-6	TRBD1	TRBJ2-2	TGTGCCAGCAGCTTGGTAGGACAGGGGTGGTCCGGGGAGCTGTTTTTT	CASSLVGQGWSGELFF
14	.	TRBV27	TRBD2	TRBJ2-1	TGTGCCAGCAGTTATAGCGGGAGATTCGATGAGCAGTTCTTC	CASSYSGRFDEQFF
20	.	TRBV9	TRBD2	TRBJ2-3	TGTGCCAGCAGCGTAGAACCCGGGACTAGCGGGAGGGTTAAGGCAGATACGCAGTATTTT	CASSVEPGTSGRVKADTQYF
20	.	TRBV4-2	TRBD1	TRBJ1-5	TGTGCCAGCAGCCAGGACAACCGGGACAGGGCACGTTCGAGCAATCAGCCCCAGCATTTT	CASSQDNRDRARSSNQPQHF
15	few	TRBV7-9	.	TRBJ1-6	TGTGCCAGCAGTTACCCCGGCTCCTATAATTCACCCCTCCACTTT	CASSYPGSYNSPLHF
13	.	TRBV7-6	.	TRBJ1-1	TGTGCCAGCAGCTTGGCAGAGAACACTGAAGCTTTCTTT	CASSLAENTEAFF
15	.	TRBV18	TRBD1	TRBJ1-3	TGTGCCAGCTCCCCGGACAGGGGGTCTGGAAACACCATATATTTT	CASSPDRGSGNTIYF
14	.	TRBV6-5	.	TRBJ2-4	TGTGCCAGCAGTTTTAGGGGGGCCAAAAACATTCAGTACTTC	CASSFRGAKNIQYF
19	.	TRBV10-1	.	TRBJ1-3	TGCGCCAGCAGTGAGTTTAGGCAGGGAATACTCGTGTCTGGAAACACCATATATTTT	CASSEFRQGILVSGNTIYF
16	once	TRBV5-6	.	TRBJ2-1	TGTGCCAGCAGCCCGCTGGGGGCTAGGACCTTCCATGAGCAGTTCTTC	CASSPLGARTFHEQFF
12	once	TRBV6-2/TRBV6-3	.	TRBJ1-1	TGTGCCAGCAGCCGCCTACAGGGAGAAGCTTTCTTT	CASSRLQGEAFF
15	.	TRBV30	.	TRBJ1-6	TGTGCCTGGAGTGTACAGGGCCGCTATAATTCACCCCTCCACTTT	CAWSVQGRYNSPLHF
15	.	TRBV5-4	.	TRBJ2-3	TGTGCCAGCAGCCCCCGGACTGACGGGGGAGATACGCAGTATTTT	CASSPRTDGGDTQYF
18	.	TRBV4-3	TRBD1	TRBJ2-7	TGCGCCAGCAGCCAAGAGCTTACAGGGGGCTTGGCGTCCTACGAGCAGTACTTC	CASSQELTGGLASYEQYF
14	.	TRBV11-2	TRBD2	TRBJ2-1	TGTGCCAGCAGCTTAAGCGGGAGATCAAATGAGCAGTTCTTC	CASSLSGRSNEQFF
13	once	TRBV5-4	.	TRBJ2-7	TGTGCCACCTCTACAGGGGGGGCCTACGAGCAGTACTTC	CATSTGGAYEQYF
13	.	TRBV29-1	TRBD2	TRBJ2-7	TGCAGCGTTGGATTGGCTAGCGGCTACGAGCAGTACTTC	CSVGLASGYEQYF
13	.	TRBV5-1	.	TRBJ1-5	TGCGCCAGCAGCTTGGACAGCTACCCTCCCCAGCATTTT	CASSLDSYPPQHF
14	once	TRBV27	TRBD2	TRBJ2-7	TGTGCCAGCAGTTTCATCGGGAGGTTGGGGGAGCAGTACTTC	CASSFIGRLGEQYF
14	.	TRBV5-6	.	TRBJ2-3	TGTGCCAGCAGCGGGAGGGGCAGGGGTGATACGCAGTATTTT	CASSGRGRGDTQYF
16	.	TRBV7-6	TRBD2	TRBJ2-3	TGTGCCAGCAGCTTAGAATCTAGCGGGGTCACAGATACGCAGTATTTT	CASSLESSGVTDTQYF
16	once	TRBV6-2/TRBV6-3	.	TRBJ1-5	TGTGCCAGCAGTTACCTGGCAAGAGGCGGCAATCAGCCCCAGCATTTT	CASSYLARGGNQPQHF
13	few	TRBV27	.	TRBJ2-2	TGTGCCAGCAGTCCGTGGAACACCGGGGAGCTGTTTTTT	CASSPWNTGELFF
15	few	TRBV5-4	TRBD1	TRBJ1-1	TGTGCCAGCAGCCGGGACAGCCTCGTTAACACTGAAGCTTTCTTT	CASSRDSLVNTEAFF